This TCR beta chain was recovered during a study of post-analysis software for immune sequencing data. As for the study in general: Disease courses included relapsing-remitting, secondary progressive and progressive-relapsing multiple sclerosis.

Details on this clonotype: Its target is unknown.

The TCR beta cDNA libraries contained unique molecular identifiers. The yield from about 1 to 10 million T cells was around 500,000 cDNA molecules in total. TCRdb recomputed calls from the PCR reads with MiXCR, one row per CDR3 protein. The sample holds roughly 580,000 distinct CDR3 sequences; roughly 47% are singletons and the top ten take over 1.5%. Whole-study findings and limits: Versus controls, multiple sclerosis patients showed significantly lower diversity (normalized Chao1). Roughly 5 TRBV segments (TRBV5-6, TRBV5-1 and TRBV20-1 among them) occurred more frequently in patients than in controls.

Between the trimmed V and J ends, which lost 4 bases and 4 bases, there was a span of 10 bases. CDR1 and CDR2 (germline): SGHAT, FQNNGV. The CDR3 covers 13 residues. This rearrangement joins TRBV11-2 to TRBJ2-5, with a weak D call TRBD2 (6 bases). This sequence originates from a girl under 18 with multiple sclerosis. Input material: blood. The CDR3 reads CASSSGLGETQYF. The CDR3 nucleotides are TGTGCCAGCAGCTCGGGACTCGGAGAGACCCAGTACTTC. The full variable domain, its missing parts supplied by reference TRBV11-2 and TRBJ2-5, is EAGVAQSPRYKIIEKRQSVAFWCNPISGHATLYWYQQILGQGPKLLIQFQNNGVVDDSQLPKDRFSAERLKGVDSTLKIQPAKLEDSAVYLCASSSGLGETQYFGPGTRLLVL.